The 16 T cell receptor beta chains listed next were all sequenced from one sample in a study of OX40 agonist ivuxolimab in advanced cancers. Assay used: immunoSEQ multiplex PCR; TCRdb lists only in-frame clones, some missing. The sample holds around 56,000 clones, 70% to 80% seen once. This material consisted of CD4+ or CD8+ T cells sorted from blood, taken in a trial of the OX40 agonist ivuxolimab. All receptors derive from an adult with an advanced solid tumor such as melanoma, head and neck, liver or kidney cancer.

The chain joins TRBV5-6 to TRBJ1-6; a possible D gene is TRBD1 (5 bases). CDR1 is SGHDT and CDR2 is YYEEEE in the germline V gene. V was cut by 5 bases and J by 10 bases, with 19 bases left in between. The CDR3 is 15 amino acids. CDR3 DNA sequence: TGTGCCAGCAGTCCAGGGTATGGAAGAGGGTCACCCCTCCACTTT. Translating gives CASSPGYGRGSPLHF.

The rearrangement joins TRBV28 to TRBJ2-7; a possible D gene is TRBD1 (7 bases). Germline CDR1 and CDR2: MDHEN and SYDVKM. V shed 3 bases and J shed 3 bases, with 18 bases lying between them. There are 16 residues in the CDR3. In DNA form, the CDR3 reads TGTGCCAGCAGTTTCCCCCAGGGCAGGGGGGACTACGAGCAGTACTTC. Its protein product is CASSFPQGRGDYEQYF. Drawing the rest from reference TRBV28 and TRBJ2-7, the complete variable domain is DVKVTQSSRYLVKRTGEKVFLECVQDMDHENMFWYRQDPGLGLRLIYFSYDVKMKEKGDIPEGYSVSREKKERFSLILESASTNQTSMYLCASSFPQGRGDYEQYFGPGTRLTVT.

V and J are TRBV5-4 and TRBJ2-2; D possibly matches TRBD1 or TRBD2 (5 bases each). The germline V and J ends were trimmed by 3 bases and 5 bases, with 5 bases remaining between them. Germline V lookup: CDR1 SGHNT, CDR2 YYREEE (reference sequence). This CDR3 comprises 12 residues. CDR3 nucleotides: TGTGCCAGCAGCTGGGGGACCGGGGAGCTGTTTTTT. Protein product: CASSWGTGELFF.

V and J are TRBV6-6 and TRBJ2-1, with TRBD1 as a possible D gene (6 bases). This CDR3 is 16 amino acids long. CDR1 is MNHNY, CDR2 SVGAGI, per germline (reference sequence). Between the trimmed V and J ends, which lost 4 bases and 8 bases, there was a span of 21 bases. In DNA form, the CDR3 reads TGTGCCAGCAGTTCCGCTGACAGGCAGGGGTGGGATGAGCAGTTCTTC. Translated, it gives CASSSADRQGWDEQFF.

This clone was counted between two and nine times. The CDR3 nucleotides read TGTGCCAGCAGCCAAGATCGTGGGAATCAGCCCCAGCATTTT. Its protein product is CASSQDRGNQPQHF. This chain connects TRBV14 to TRBJ1-5; D gene unclear. The CDR3 covers 14 residues. Germline values: CDR1 SGHDN, CDR2 FVKESK. The germline V and J ends were trimmed by 0 bases and 4 bases, with 7 bases remaining between them.

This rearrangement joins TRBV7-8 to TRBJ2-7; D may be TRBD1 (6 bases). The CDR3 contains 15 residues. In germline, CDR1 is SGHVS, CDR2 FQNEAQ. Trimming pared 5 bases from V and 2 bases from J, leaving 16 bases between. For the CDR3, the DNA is TGTGCCAGCAGCCCTATCAGGGGCCCTACCTACGAGCAGTACTTC. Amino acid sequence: CASSPIRGPTYEQYF.

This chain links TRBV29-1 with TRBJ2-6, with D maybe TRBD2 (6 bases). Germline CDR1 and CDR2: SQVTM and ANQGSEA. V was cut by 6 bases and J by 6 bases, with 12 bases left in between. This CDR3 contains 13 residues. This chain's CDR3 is CSVMGLEANVLTF. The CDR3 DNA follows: TGCAGCGTCATGGGACTTGAGGCCAACGTCCTGACTTTC.

CDR3 nucleotides: TGTGCCAGCAGTGAATGGGGGATGCCCAATCAGCCCCAGCATTTT. Its translation: CASSEWGMPNQPQHF. V usage is TRBV2 and J usage is TRBJ1-5; possibly TRBD1 for D (5 bases). The germline V gene has CDR1 SNHLY and CDR2 FYNNEI. CDR3 size: 15 residues. V shed 2 bases and J shed 3 bases, with 11 bases lying between them. Full variable domain (outside the CDR3, taken from reference TRBV2 and TRBJ1-5): EPEVTQTPSHQVTQMGQEVILRCVPISNHLYFYWYRQILGQKVEFLVSFYNNEISEKSEIFDDQFSVERPDGSNFTLKIRSTKLEDSAMYFCASSEWGMPNQPQHFGDGTRLSIL.

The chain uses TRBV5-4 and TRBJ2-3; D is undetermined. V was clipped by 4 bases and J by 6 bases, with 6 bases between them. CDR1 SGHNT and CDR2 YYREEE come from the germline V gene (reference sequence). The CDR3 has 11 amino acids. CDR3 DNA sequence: TGTGCCAGCAGCAGCCAGGATACGCAGTATTTT. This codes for CASSSQDTQYF.

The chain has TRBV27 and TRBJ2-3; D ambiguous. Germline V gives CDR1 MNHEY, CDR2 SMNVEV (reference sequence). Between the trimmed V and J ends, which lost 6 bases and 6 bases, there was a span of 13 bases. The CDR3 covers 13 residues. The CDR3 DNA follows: TGTGCCAGCAGGGGGTCGAACGTGGATACGCAGTATTTT. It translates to CASRGSNVDTQYF.

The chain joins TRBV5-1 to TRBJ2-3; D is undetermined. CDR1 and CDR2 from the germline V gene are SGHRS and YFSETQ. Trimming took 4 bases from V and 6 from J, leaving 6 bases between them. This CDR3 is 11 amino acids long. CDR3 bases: TGCGCCAGCAGCCGGGCGGATACGCAGTATTTT. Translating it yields CASSRADTQYF.

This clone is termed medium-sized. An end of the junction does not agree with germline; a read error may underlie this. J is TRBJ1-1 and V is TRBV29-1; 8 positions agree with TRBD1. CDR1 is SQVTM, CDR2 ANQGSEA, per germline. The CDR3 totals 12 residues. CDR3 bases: TGCAGCGTCGAATTCTCGGGGCAGGACAGGGCTTTT. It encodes CSVEFSGQDRAF.

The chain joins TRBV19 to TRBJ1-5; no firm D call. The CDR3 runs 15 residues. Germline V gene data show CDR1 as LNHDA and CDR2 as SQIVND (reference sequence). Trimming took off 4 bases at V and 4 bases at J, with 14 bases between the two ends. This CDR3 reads CASSRPGGSNQPQHF. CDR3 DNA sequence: TGTGCCAGTAGTAGGCCTGGCGGTTCTAATCAGCCCCAGCATTTT.

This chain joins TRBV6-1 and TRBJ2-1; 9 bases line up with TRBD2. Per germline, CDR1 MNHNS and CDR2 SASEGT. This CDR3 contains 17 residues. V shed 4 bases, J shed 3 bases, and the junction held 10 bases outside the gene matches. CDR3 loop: CASSVLLAGVNYNEQFF. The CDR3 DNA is TGTGCCAGCAGTGTACTATTAGCGGGGGTAAACTACAATGAGCAGTTCTTC.

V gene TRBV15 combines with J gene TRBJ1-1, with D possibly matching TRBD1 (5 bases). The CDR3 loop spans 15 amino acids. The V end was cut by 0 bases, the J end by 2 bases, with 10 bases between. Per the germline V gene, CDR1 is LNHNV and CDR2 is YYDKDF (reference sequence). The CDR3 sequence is CATSRDQRGNTEAFF. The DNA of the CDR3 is TGTGCCACCAGCAGAGATCAAAGGGGTAACACTGAAGCTTTCTTT.

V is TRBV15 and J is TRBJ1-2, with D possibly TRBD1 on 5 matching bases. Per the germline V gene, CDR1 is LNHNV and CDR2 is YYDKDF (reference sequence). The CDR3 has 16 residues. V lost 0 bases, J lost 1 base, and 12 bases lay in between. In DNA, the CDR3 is TGTGCCACCAGCAGAGATTTGGGGGGGAGTAACTATGGCTACACCTTC. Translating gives CATSRDLGGSNYGYTF.